This paragraph reports one T cell receptor beta chain. These data are taken from a study of beta chain features in type 1 diabetes. The overall study: All samples together contributed 107,917,701 sorted cells for examination.

Every donor provided one heparinised blood draw, which averaged around 120 mL. Sorting based on CD45RO/CCR7/CD25/CD127/CD95/CD27 separated CD4+ naive, central memory, regulatory and stem cell-like memory cells. The purity of all sorted populations exceeded 95%. Expressed TCRB transcripts got sequenced, as all isolated RNA was reverse transcribed. Produced via immunoSEQ multiplex PCR; TCRdb's table is partial and in-frame only. The sample has roughly 140,000 clones, around 51% seen once. Trimming shortened V by 1 base and J by 1 base, and 19 bases separated the two germline ends. CDR3 length: 18 residues. CDR1 is LGHNA and CDR2 is YNFKEQ in the germline V gene.

The TCR was taken from a man in his late teens or twenties in good health. Sequencing was done on a sample of Tregs from blood. V gene TRBV4-2 combines with J gene TRBJ2-5; D not resolved. As DNA, the CDR3 is TGTGCCAGCAGCCAAGCACCTCGACTCACGGAAGGCCAAGAGACCCAGTACTTC. This codes for CASSQAPRLTEGQETQYF.